These T cell receptor beta chains were read from a single sample in a study of Graves' ophthalmopathy and Graves' hyperthyroidism. TCRdb itself ran the multiplex PCR reads through MiXCR, one entry per CDR3 protein. Among roughly 500,000 distinct CDR3 sequences listed, 13% to 15% were seen once. Material: blood. These receptor sequences come from a woman between 25 and 40 years old with Graves' ophthalmopathy. Each CDR3 is given with its conserved first and last residue. A D gene is named only where the DNA matches it firmly. Not every row has a clone size; where given, it reads once, few, many or a size class.

J gene | clone size | V gene | D gene | CDR3 DNA | CDR3 protein
TRBJ1-1 | few | TRBV4-2 | . | TGTGCCAGCAGCCCGGGTATCAGGGCGAACACTGAAGCTTTCTTT | CASSPGIRANTEAFF
TRBJ1-5 | many | TRBV12-3/TRBV12-4 | . | TGTGCCAGCAAGAGGAGCAATCAGCCCCAGCATTTT | CASKRSNQPQHF
TRBJ2-5 | many | TRBV25-1 | TRBD2 | TGTGCCAGCAGTGAATCCGCCGGACTAGCGGAAGAGACCCAGTACTTC | CASSESAGLAEETQYF
TRBJ1-5 | . | TRBV30 | . | TGTGCCTGGAGTGCGGCGCGCGGGCAGCCCCAGCATTTT | CAWSAARGQPQHF
TRBJ1-2 | many | TRBV3-1 | . | TGTGCCAGCAGCCGATTCAGTGACTATGGCTACACCTTC | CASSRFSDYGYTF
TRBJ1-2 | many | TRBV28 | . | TGTGCCAGCAGTTGGTACAGAGATGGCTACACCTTC | CASSWYRDGYTF
TRBJ1-2 | few | TRBV27 | . | TGTGCCAGCAGTTCCAGCGGGGTTTACACCTTC | CASSSSGVYTF
TRBJ2-5 | . | TRBV6-5 | TRBD2 | TGTGCCAGCAGTTACTCGATCCTAGCGGGAGAGACCCAGTACTTC | CASSYSILAGETQYF
TRBJ2-2 | many | TRBV7-9 | . | TGTGCCAGCAGCTTAGGACAGGTGAACACCGGGGAGCTGTTTTTT | CASSLGQVNTGELFF
TRBJ2-2 | many | TRBV24-1 | TRBD2 | TGTGCCACCAGTGACCCCGCGCGCCGGGGGGCCGGGGAGCTGTTTTTT | CATSDPARRGAGELFF
TRBJ2-7 | . | TRBV3-1 | . | TGTGCCAGCAGCCAAGGACAAGTCAGCTCCTACGAGCAGTACTTC | CASSQGQVSSYEQYF
TRBJ2-6 | many | TRBV5-1 | TRBD2 | TGCGCCAGCAGCCTAAGCGGGGGAGTTTCTGGGGCCAACGTCCTGACTTTC | CASSLSGGVSGANVLTF
TRBJ2-2 | many | TRBV6-4 | TRBD1 | TGTGCCAGCAGTGTGACAGGGACAACCGGGGAGCTGTTTTTT | CASSVTGTTGELFF
TRBJ2-7 | few | TRBV5-1 | . | TGCGCCAGCAGGGGCGTAGAAATGGGATTAGGCTACGAGCAGTACTTC | CASRGVEMGLGYEQYF
TRBJ2-7 | many | TRBV5-1 | . | TGCGCCAGCAGCTCCGACAAAACGGCGGACGAGCAGTACTTC | CASSSDKTADEQYF
TRBJ1-2 | many | TRBV5-1 | . | TGCGCCAGCACAACGGAGGGGAACTATGGCTACACCTTC | CASTTEGNYGYTF
TRBJ2-7 | . | TRBV29-1 | . | TGCAGCGCCTACCGGGACACCTCAGTCTACGAGCAGTACTTC | CSAYRDTSVYEQYF
TRBJ1-1 | many | TRBV12-3/TRBV12-4 | . | TGTGCCAGCAGTTTTCGTTACACTGAAGCTTTCTTT | CASSFRYTEAFF
TRBJ1-1 | many | TRBV6-5 | . | TGTGCCAGCAGTTACTCGTCCCGAAGGGGGACTGAAGCTTTCTTT | CASSYSSRRGTEAFF
TRBJ2-5 | many | TRBV7-9 | . | TGTGCCAGCAGCTTACGGTCGGCCGGCACAGCAGAGACCCAGTACTTC | CASSLRSAGTAETQYF
TRBJ1-1 | . | TRBV6-2/TRBV6-3 | . | TGTGCCAGCAGTTACCCCCCGGACAGATCCGACACCGAAGCTTTCTTT | CASSYPPDRSDTEAFF
TRBJ1-5 | many | TRBV6-1 | TRBD1 | TGTGCCAGCATGACAGGGATAGGTCAGCCCCAGCATTTT | CASMTGIGQPQHF